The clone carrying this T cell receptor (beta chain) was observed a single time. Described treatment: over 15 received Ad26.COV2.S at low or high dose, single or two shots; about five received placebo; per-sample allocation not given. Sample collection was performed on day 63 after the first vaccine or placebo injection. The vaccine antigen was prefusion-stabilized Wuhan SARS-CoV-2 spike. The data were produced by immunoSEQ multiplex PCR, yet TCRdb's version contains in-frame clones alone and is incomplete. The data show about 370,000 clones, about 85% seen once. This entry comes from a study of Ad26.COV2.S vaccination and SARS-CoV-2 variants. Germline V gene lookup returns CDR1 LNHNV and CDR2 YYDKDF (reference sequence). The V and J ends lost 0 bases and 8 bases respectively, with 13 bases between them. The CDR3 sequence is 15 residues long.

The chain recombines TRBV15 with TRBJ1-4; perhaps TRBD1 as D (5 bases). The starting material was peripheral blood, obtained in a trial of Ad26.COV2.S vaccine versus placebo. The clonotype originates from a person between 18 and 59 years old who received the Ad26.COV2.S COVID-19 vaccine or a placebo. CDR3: CATSRDGGEYEKLFF. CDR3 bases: TGTGCCACCAGCAGAGATGGAGGGGAGTACGAAAAACTGTTTTTT.